Presented here are 32 T cell receptor beta chains from one specimen sequenced in a study of cytotoxic CD8 clonotypes in ibrutinib-treated CLL. Here immunoSEQ multiplex PCR was the method, and the copy in TCRdb shows in-frame clones only, minus some. The sample consists of about 310,000 clones, approximately 80% of them appearing once. The sample consisted of PBMCs, taken before ibrutinib treatment. The receptors originated from a human donor with chronic lymphocytic leukemia.

V and J are TRBV30 and TRBJ2-1; D possibly corresponds to TRBD2 (6 bases). Trimming pared 4 bases from V and 7 bases from J, leaving 11 bases between. Germline CDR1 GTSNPN, CDR2 SVGIG (reference sequence). CDR3 size: 12 residues. CDR3 bases: TGTGCCTGGAACCTAGCGAGTAATGAGCAGTTCTTC. This gives the protein CAWNLASNEQFF.

The rearrangement links TRBV6-6 to TRBJ1-1; D gene ambiguous. CDR1 is MNHNY and CDR2 is SVGAGI in the germline V gene (reference sequence). CDR3 length: 14 amino acids. The germline V and J ends were trimmed by 9 bases and 4 bases, with 18 bases remaining between them. CDR3 bases: TGTGCCAGTAAAGGGTACCCGCCTGTCACTGAAGCTTTCTTT. It translates to CASKGYPPVTEAFF.

The chain uses TRBV6-6 and TRBJ1-5; D is uncertain. V lost 5 bases to trimming and J lost 9 bases, with 20 bases between them. The CDR3 is 15 residues long. In germline, CDR1 is MNHNY, CDR2 SVGAGI (reference sequence). The CDR3 DNA reads as TGTGCCAGCAGTAATGAGGGATCTACGGATGGGCCCCAGCATTTT. This encodes CASSNEGSTDGPQHF.

The chain joins TRBV2 to TRBJ2-2; 7 bases fit TRBD2. CDR1 and CDR2 (germline): SNHLY, FYNNEI. V gave up 10 bases and J gave up 0 bases; unmatched junction bases: 5. The length of the CDR3 is 14 residues. The CDR3: CATHLAANTGELFF. CDR3 coding DNA: TGTGCCACGCATCTAGCGGCGAACACCGGGGAGCTGTTTTTT.

J is TRBJ2-3 and V is TRBV30, with D possibly being TRBD2 (6 bases). V shed 5 bases and J shed 2 bases, with 20 bases lying between them. This CDR3 has 16 residues. CDR1 is GTSNPN and CDR2 is SVGIG in the germline V gene (reference sequence). CDR3 sequence: CAWGGQGWAHTDTQYF. DNA for the CDR3: TGTGCCTGGGGAGGGCAAGGGTGGGCCCACACAGATACGCAGTATTTT. Using reference TRBV30 and TRBJ2-3 for the parts outside the CDR3, the full variable domain is SQTIHQWPATLVQPVGSPLSLECTVEGTSNPNLYWYRQAAGRGLQLLFYSVGIGQISSEVPQNLSASRPQDRQFILSSKKLLLSDSGFYLCAWGGQGWAHTDTQYFGPGTRLTVL.

The chain has TRBV29-1 and TRBJ2-7; 7 nucleotides agree with TRBD2. Germline V gives CDR1 SQVTM, CDR2 ANQGSEA. Trimming cost V 6 bases and J 5 bases; bases outside gene matches: 7. The CDR3 is 12 amino acids. The CDR3 nucleotides read TGCAGCGTCCAAGCGGGAAAAGACGAGCAGTACTTC. This gives the protein CSVQAGKDEQYF.

This rearrangement joins TRBV30 to TRBJ2-7, with D perhaps given as TRBD1 or TRBD2 (5 bases each). V lost 0 bases to trimming and J lost 2 bases, with 11 bases between them. Germline CDR1 GTSNPN, CDR2 SVGIG (reference sequence). The CDR3 is made up of 14 amino acids. CDR3 nucleotides: TGTGCCTGGAGTGTTGGGGGAGTCCCCTACGAGCAGTACTTC. Residues: CAWSVGGVPYEQYF.

This clone came up a few times. The chain carries TRBV11-1 and TRBJ2-3; D remains ambiguous. CDR3 length equals 13 residues. Germline values: CDR1 SGHAT, CDR2 FQDESV (reference sequence). Trimming stripped 4 bases from V and 1 base from J, with 6 bases between. DNA of the CDR3: TGTGCCAGCAGCTCAGCAGGCACAGATACGCAGTATTTT. Translation: CASSSAGTDTQYF.

This clone turned up a few times. The chain employs TRBV29-1 and TRBJ1-1, with a weak D call TRBD1 (5 bases). V was cut by 7 bases and J by 0 bases, with 12 bases left in between. This CDR3 spans 13 amino acids. Germline CDR1 reads SQVTM; CDR2 reads ANQGSEA. The DNA of the CDR3 is TGCAGCGCCCTGGGGGATTTGAACACTGAAGCTTTCTTT. It specifies CSALGDLNTEAFF.

The rearrangement joins TRBV7-6 to TRBJ1-2; 7 bases align to TRBD1. V lost 5 bases, J lost 11 bases, and 8 bases stayed unmatched. The CDR3 has 12 residues. Germline loops: CDR1 SGHVS, CDR2 FNYEAQ. This CDR3 reads CASSPDRARYTF. CDR3 sequence (DNA): TGTGCCAGCAGCCCAGACAGGGCGCGTTACACCTTC.

For the CDR3, the DNA is TGCAGCGTTGATGAATTTGGGAGCAATGAGCAGTTCTTC. It yields the protein CSVDEFGSNEQFF. J is TRBJ2-1 and V is TRBV29-1; possibly TRBD2 for D (5 bases). The CDR3 is 13 residues long. From germline, CDR1 is SQVTM and CDR2 ANQGSEA. Trimming took off 3 bases at V and 6 bases at J, with 12 bases between the two ends.

The chain combines TRBV6-1 with TRBJ2-3; 12 bases are a match to TRBD2. Germline assignment: CDR1 MNHNS and CDR2 SASEGT. CDR3 size: 16 residues. J gave up 4 bases and V 3 bases, and 5 bases lay outside the gene matches. CDR3 coding DNA: TGTGCCAGCAGTGACACTAGCGGGGGGACCCCAGATACGCAGTATTTT. Amino acid sequence: CASSDTSGGTPDTQYF.

This chain joins TRBV4-2 and TRBJ1-4; a weak D match, TRBD1 (5 bases). The CDR3 totals 15 residues. Germline-derived CDR1 and CDR2 are LGHNA and YNFKEQ. Trimming pared 6 bases from V and 1 base from J, leaving 12 bases between. The CDR3 coding sequence is TGTGCCAGCAGTCCGGACGACAGAACTAATGAAAAACTGTTTTTT. Translating gives CASSPDDRTNEKLFF.

The chain uses TRBV19 and TRBJ2-1; TRBD2 aligns across 11 bases. The CDR3 loop spans 14 amino acids. Per germline, CDR1 LNHDA and CDR2 SQIVND (reference sequence). The V and J ends lost 5 bases and 10 bases, in that order; junction bases with no gene match: 7. CDR3: CASSVAGGGREQFF. As DNA, the CDR3 is TGTGCCAGTAGTGTAGCGGGAGGGGGCAGAGAGCAGTTCTTC.

This chain connects TRBV27 to TRBJ2-5; D is tentatively TRBD1 or TRBD2 (5 bases each). Germline V gene data show CDR1 as MNHEY and CDR2 as SMNVEV (reference sequence). The V gene lost 4 bases and the J gene lost 4 bases, with 10 bases spanning the gap. The CDR3 covers 13 residues. The CDR3 DNA is TGTGCCAGCAGTTCCGGGGCTGCAGAGACCCAGTACTTC. Amino acids: CASSSGAAETQYF.

This sequence joins TRBV5-4 and TRBJ2-1; TRBD2 matches at 13 bases. From germline, CDR1 is SGHNT and CDR2 YYREEE (reference sequence). Trimming took 1 base from V and 8 from J; bases not matched to a gene: 6. CDR3 length equals 16 residues. CDR3 DNA: TGTGCCAGCAGCTTGTCCGGACTAGCGGGAGTAGATGAGCAGTTCTTC. It translates to CASSLSGLAGVDEQFF. The full variable domain, completed using reference TRBV5-4 and TRBJ2-1, is ETGVTQSPTHLIKTRGQQVTLRCSSQSGHNTVSWYQQALGQGPQFIFQYYREEENGRGNFPPRFSGLQFPNYSSELNVNALELDDSALYLCASSLSGLAGVDEQFFGPGTRLTVL.

CDR3 loop: CASKRTNTEAFF. Written as DNA, the CDR3 is TGTGCCAGCAAGCGGACGAACACTGAAGCTTTCTTT. This rearrangement joins TRBV27 to TRBJ1-1, with D uncertain. Per germline, CDR1 MNHEY and CDR2 SMNVEV (reference sequence). The CDR3 has 12 amino acids. V dropped 7 bases and J dropped 1 base, with 7 bases sitting between them.

This clone was recorded only once. The chain links TRBV6-1 to TRBJ2-7, with D maybe TRBD1 (6 bases). The germline gives CDR1 MNHNS, CDR2 SASEGT. This CDR3 comprises 14 residues. V shed 4 bases and J shed 3 bases, with 13 bases lying between them. The DNA of the CDR3 is TGTGCCAGCAGTGTTACCGGGACACGCTACGAGCAGTACTTC. Translated, it gives CASSVTGTRYEQYF.

The J gene is TRBJ2-6, the V gene TRBV7-3; TRBD2 matches at 10 bases. The germline gives CDR1 SGHTA, CDR2 FQGTGA. V was clipped by 3 bases and J by 2 bases; unmatched bases: 4. The CDR3 spans 17 residues. In DNA, the CDR3 is TGTGCCAGCAGCTTTTCTAGCGGGAGTACTGGGGCCAACGTCCTGACTTTC. Its translation is CASSFSSGSTGANVLTF.

The V gene is TRBV9, the J gene TRBJ2-7; 7 bases match TRBD2. Losses at the gene ends were 4 bases for V and 2 bases for J; bases not matched to a gene: 9. Germline values: CDR1 SGDLS, CDR2 YYNGEE. This CDR3 contains 15 residues. The CDR3 sequence is CASSPSSGNPYEQYF. For the CDR3, the DNA is TGTGCCAGCAGCCCCTCTAGCGGAAACCCCTACGAGCAGTACTTC.

The sample holds one count of this clone. The V call is TRBV30, the J call TRBJ1-1; D call uncertain. CDR1 is GTSNPN and CDR2 is SVGIG in the germline V gene (reference sequence). This CDR3 is 14 amino acids long. Trimming stripped 0 bases from V and 1 base from J, with 9 bases between. In DNA, the CDR3 is TGTGCCTGGAGTGTACTCTGGCGGAACACTGAAGCTTTCTTT. This gives the protein CAWSVLWRNTEAFF. Filled out from reference TRBV30 and TRBJ1-1, the complete variable domain reads SQTIHQWPATLVQPVGSPLSLECTVEGTSNPNLYWYRQAAGRGLQLLFYSVGIGQISSEVPQNLSASRPQDRQFILSSKKLLLSDSGFYLCAWSVLWRNTEAFFGQGTRLTVV.

This clone was seen a handful of times. V gene TRBV9 combines with J gene TRBJ2-2; D gene uncertain. The CDR3 totals 13 residues. Trimming removed 2 bases at V and 6 bases at J, with 8 bases between. The germline gives CDR1 SGDLS, CDR2 YYNGEE. CDR3 amino acids: CASSVENAGELFF. The CDR3 DNA is TGTGCCAGCAGCGTGGAGAATGCCGGGGAGCTGTTTTTT.

This clone was counted between two and nine times. The genes are TRBV7-9 and TRBJ2-1; 7 positions match TRBD2. CDR1 is SEHNR, CDR2 FQNEAQ, per germline (reference sequence). Trimming at V came to 8 bases and at J to 0 bases, leaving 7 bases not matched to a gene. CDR3 size: 15 residues. CDR3 loop: CASLGGGSSYNEQFF. The CDR3 bases are TGTGCCAGCTTAGGCGGGGGTAGCTCCTACAATGAGCAGTTCTTC.

The rearrangement links TRBV9 to TRBJ2-5, with a tentative D call TRBD1 (5 bases). The length of the CDR3 is 15 residues. V lost 0 bases and J 1 base, leaving 10 bases between the germline ends. The germline V gene encodes CDR1 SGDLS and CDR2 YYNGEE. CDR3 nucleotide sequence: TGTGCCAGCAGCGTAGAACAGGAGTCCCAAGAGACCCAGTACTTC. Its translation is CASSVEQESQETQYF.

This sequence joins TRBV5-1 and TRBJ2-7; 7 positions match TRBD2. With 3 bases clipped from V and 7 bases from J, the junction kept 7 bases outside the gene matches. CDR1 is SGHRS and CDR2 is YFSETQ in the germline V gene. The CDR3 is made up of 13 amino acids. CDR3 in amino acids: CASSSGLVYEQYF. Written as DNA, the CDR3 is TGCGCCAGCAGCTCAGGACTAGTATATGAGCAGTACTTC.

This clone was detected only once. The chain employs TRBV18 and TRBJ1-3; perhaps TRBD1 as D (5 bases). In germline, CDR1 is KGHSH, CDR2 LQKENI. The CDR3 extends over 17 amino acids. The germline V and J ends were trimmed by 5 bases and 0 bases, with 17 bases remaining between them. The CDR3 region is CASSDKQVATSGNTIYF. The CDR3 DNA follows: TGTGCCAGCTCAGATAAACAGGTTGCCACCTCTGGAAACACCATATATTTT.

In nucleotides, the CDR3 is TGTGCCACCGACCCAGGTCCAGACAGGGAAGGTTCCAAAAACATTCAGTACTTC. As protein: CATDPGPDREGSKNIQYF. The chain is built from TRBV27 and TRBJ2-4, with 7 bases that match TRBD1. From germline, CDR1 is MNHEY and CDR2 SMNVEV (reference sequence). This CDR3 region has 18 residues. After removal of 10 bases from V and 2 bases from J, the junction contained 20 bases not matched to a gene.

The chain carries TRBV5-1 and TRBJ2-2; D is uncertain. The CDR3 covers 14 residues. The V gene's germline CDR1 is SGHRS and CDR2 YFSETQ. The germline V and J ends were trimmed by 5 bases and 3 bases, with 11 bases remaining between them. Here the CDR3 DNA reads TGCGCCAGCAGTATGGGGATAGACACCGGGGAGCTGTTTTTT. Its protein is CASSMGIDTGELFF. Together with reference TRBV5-1 and TRBJ2-2, the CDR3 gives the full variable domain: KAGVTQTPRYLIKTRGQQVTLSCSPISGHRSVSWYQQTPGQGLQFLFEYFSETQRNKGNFPGRFSGRQFSNSRSEMNVSTLELGDSALYLCASSMGIDTGELFFGEGSRLTVL.

The rearrangement links TRBV7-9 to TRBJ2-1; tentative D call: TRBD1 (6 bases). The CDR3 totals 15 residues. Trimming took 3 bases from V and 3 from J, leaving 12 bases between them. Germline assignment: CDR1 SEHNR and CDR2 FQNEAQ (reference sequence). The CDR3 loop reads CASSLLQDSYNEQFF. CDR3 nucleotide sequence: TGTGCCAGCAGCTTGTTACAGGACAGCTACAATGAGCAGTTCTTC.

The chain employs TRBV11-2 and TRBJ1-2; 10 bases are a match to TRBD1. V lost 5 bases and J lost 2; bases outside the gene matches: 5. CDR3 length: 15 amino acids. CDR1 and CDR2 from the germline V gene are SGHAT and FQNNGV. CDR3: CASSKGQGRNYGYTF. CDR3 DNA sequence: TGTGCCAGCAGCAAGGGACAGGGGAGGAACTATGGCTACACCTTC.

There are a few counts of this clone. The genes are TRBV6-5 and TRBJ1-2; TRBD1 agrees at 9 bases. After removal of 3 bases from V and 7 bases from J, the junction contained 3 bases not matched to a gene. The CDR3 has 13 residues. Germline values: CDR1 MNHEY, CDR2 SVGAGI. The CDR3 is CASSYLTGGGYTF. CDR3 DNA: TGTGCCAGCAGTTATCTGACAGGGGGTGGCTACACCTTC.

The chain is built from TRBV5-4 and TRBJ2-3; TRBD2 aligns across 10 bases. This CDR3 is 15 amino acids long. Germline V gene data show CDR1 as SGHNT and CDR2 as YYREEE (reference sequence). J gave up 5 bases and V 4 bases, and 7 bases lay outside the gene matches. The CDR3 region is CASSTRTSGGDTQYF. CDR3 nucleotide sequence: TGTGCCAGCAGCACACGGACTAGCGGAGGAGATACGCAGTATTTT.